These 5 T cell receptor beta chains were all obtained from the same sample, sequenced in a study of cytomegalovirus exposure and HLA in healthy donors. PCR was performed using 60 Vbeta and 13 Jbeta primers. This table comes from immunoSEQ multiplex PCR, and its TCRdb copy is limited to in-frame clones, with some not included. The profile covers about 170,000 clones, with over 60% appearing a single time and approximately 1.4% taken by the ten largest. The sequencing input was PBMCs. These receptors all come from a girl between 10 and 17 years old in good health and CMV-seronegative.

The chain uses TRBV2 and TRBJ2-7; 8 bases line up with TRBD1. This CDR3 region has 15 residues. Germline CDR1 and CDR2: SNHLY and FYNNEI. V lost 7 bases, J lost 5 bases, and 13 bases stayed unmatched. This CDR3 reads CASTPRSGGRNEQYF. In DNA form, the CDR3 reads TGTGCCAGCACTCCCAGGTCAGGGGGCAGGAACGAGCAGTACTTC.

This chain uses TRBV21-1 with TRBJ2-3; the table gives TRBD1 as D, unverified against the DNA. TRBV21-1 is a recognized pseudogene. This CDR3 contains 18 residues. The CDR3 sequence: CASSLKAGGGPSTDTQYF. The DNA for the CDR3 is TGTGCCAGCAGCCTTAAGGCAGGGGGCGGACCTAGCACAGATACGCAGTATTTT.

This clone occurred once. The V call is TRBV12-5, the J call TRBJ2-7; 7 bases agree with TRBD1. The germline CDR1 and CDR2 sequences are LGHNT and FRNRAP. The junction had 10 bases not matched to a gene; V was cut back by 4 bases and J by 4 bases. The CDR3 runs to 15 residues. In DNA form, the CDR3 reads TGTGCTAGTGGTTCTAACCGACAGGGCAGGTACGAGCAGTACTTC. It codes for CASGSNRQGRYEQYF.

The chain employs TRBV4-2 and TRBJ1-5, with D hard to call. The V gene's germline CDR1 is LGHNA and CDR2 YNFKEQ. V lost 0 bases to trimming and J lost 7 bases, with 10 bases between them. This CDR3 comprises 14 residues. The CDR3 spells CASSQEAEGQPQHF. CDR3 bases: TGTGCCAGCAGCCAAGAGGCGGAGGGCCAGCCCCAGCATTTT.

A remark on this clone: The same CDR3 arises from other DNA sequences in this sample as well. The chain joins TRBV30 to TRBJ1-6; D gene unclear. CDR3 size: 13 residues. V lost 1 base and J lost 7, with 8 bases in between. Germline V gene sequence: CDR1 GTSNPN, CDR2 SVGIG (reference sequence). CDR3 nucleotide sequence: TGTGCCTGGAGTGACCGAGGAAATTCACCCCTCCACTTT. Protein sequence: CAWSDRGNSPLHF.